These 10 T cell receptor beta chains came from one sample sequenced in a study of cytomegalovirus exposure and HLA in healthy donors. PCR involved 60 Vbeta and 13 Jbeta primers. Profiled with immunoSEQ multiplex PCR; TCRdb holds only in-frame clones, not every one. The sample lists about 190,000 clones, around four fifths seen once, with over 1.5% in the top ten. The sample comprised PBMCs. The receptors were sampled from a man in his forties or fifties in good health and CMV-seropositive.

The V call is TRBV9, the J call TRBJ2-7, with D maybe TRBD2 (5 bases). CDR1 SGDLS and CDR2 YYNGEE come from the germline V gene. The CDR3 is made up of 15 amino acids. With 1 base removed from V and 3 bases from J, the gap between germline ends came to 14 bases. The CDR3 DNA reads as TGTGCCAGCAGCGTAAGGTTAGCGCCCCACTACGAGCAGTACTTC. Amino acid sequence: CASSVRLAPHYEQYF.

V and J are TRBV15 and TRBJ2-1; 11 nucleotides agree with TRBD2. V lost 3 bases to trimming and J lost 10 bases; unmatched junction nucleotides: 20. This CDR3 has 19 residues. The germline CDR1 and CDR2 sequences are LNHNV and YYDKDF (reference sequence). CDR3 residues: CATSRIAWGTSGTPLEQFF. The DNA for the CDR3 is TGTGCCACCAGCAGGATCGCTTGGGGGACTAGCGGAACCCCTTTGGAGCAGTTCTTC. Filled out from reference TRBV15 and TRBJ2-1, the complete variable domain reads DAMVIQNPRYQVTQFGKPVTLSCSQTLNHNVMYWYQQKSSQAPKLLFHYYDKDFNNEADTPDNFQSRRPNTSFCFLDIRSPGLGDTAMYLCATSRIAWGTSGTPLEQFFGPGTRLTVL.

V and J are TRBV28 and TRBJ2-5; perhaps TRBD1 as D (6 bases). The germline gives CDR1 MDHEN, CDR2 SYDVKM. The V end was cut by 4 bases, the J end by 2 bases, with 14 bases between. This CDR3 comprises 15 residues. DNA for the CDR3: TGTGCCAGCAGTTCGTCCAGGGGCTTTCAAGAGACCCAGTACTTC. Its translation: CASSSSRGFQETQYF.

This clone was found a few times. The rearrangement links TRBV10-2 to TRBJ1-1; TRBD1 matches at 7 bases. Germline values: CDR1 WSHSY, CDR2 SAAADI. CDR3 length: 13 residues. The V and J ends lost 6 bases and 3 bases, in that order; junction bases with no gene match: 4. CDR3 amino acids: CASRTGQYTEAFF. In DNA form, the CDR3 reads TGCGCCAGCAGGACGGGACAGTACACTGAAGCTTTCTTT.

The J gene is TRBJ1-1, the V gene TRBV11-2; 8 bases match TRBD1. Unmatched junction bases numbered 8, after V lost 4 bases and J lost 1 base. The CDR3 consists of 16 residues. The germline CDR1 and CDR2 sequences are SGHAT and FQNNGV. The CDR3 sequence is CASSSPAGTGNTEAFF. Here the CDR3 DNA reads TGTGCCAGCAGCTCCCCCGCCGGGACAGGGAACACTGAAGCTTTCTTT.

This chain links TRBV5-4 with TRBJ1-2; 11 positions agree with TRBD1. Germline V CDR1 and CDR2: SGHNT, YYREEE (reference sequence). Trimming took 2 bases from V and 5 from J; bases not matched to a gene: 5. The CDR3 is 15 amino acids. The CDR3 region has the DNA TGTGCCAGCAGCTTAGGGGGGACAGGGGGGTATGGCTACACCTTC. Encoded protein: CASSLGGTGGYGYTF.

The DNA for the CDR3 is TGTGCCAGCAGCCCCTTTCGGGGGATCGCGGATACGCAGTATTTT. It codes for CASSPFRGIADTQYF. The chain couples TRBV6-1 to TRBJ2-3; a weak D match, TRBD2 (6 bases). Germline CDR1 reads MNHNS; CDR2 reads SASEGT. Trimming removed 6 bases from V and 6 bases from J, with 19 bases in between. This CDR3 comprises 15 residues.

The chain is built from TRBV5-1 and TRBJ2-7; 11 bases match TRBD1. V lost 4 bases to trimming and J lost 0 bases; unmatched junction nucleotides: 6. The CDR3 is 16 residues long. Germline-derived CDR1 and CDR2 are SGHRS and YFSETQ. CDR3 coding DNA: TGCGCCAGCAGCCGCGGACAGGGGGCGATCTCCTACGAGCAGTACTTC. Protein: CASSRGQGAISYEQYF.

The V and J genes are TRBV11-2 and TRBJ2-1, with no clear D. Germline V gene data show CDR1 as SGHAT and CDR2 as FQNNGV. The length of the CDR3 is 13 residues. V was pared by 3 bases and J by 5 bases, with 8 bases between. The CDR3 here is CASSLAVNNEQFF. The DNA for the CDR3 is TGTGCCAGCAGCTTGGCGGTGAACAATGAGCAGTTCTTC.

This clone has only a few counts. The chain combines TRBV19 with TRBJ2-7; the match to TRBD1 covers 8 bases. Germline CDR1 LNHDA, CDR2 SQIVND (reference sequence). V was pared by 6 bases and J by 2 bases, with 6 bases of the junction left unmatched. CDR3 size: 14 residues. In nucleotides, the CDR3 is TGTGCCAGTAGGACACACAGGGGGGCCTACGAGCAGTACTTC. Encoded protein: CASRTHRGAYEQYF.